This is a list of T cell receptor beta chains from one sample in a study of T cells in Graves' hyperthyroidism and ophthalmopathy. TCRdb recomputed calls from the multiplex PCR reads with MiXCR, one row per CDR3 protein. This table holds fewer than 500,000 distinct CDR3 sequences, 14% to 15% found once. Specimen: blood. The receptors originated from a young man with Graves' ophthalmopathy. CDR3s leave out the opening cysteine and the closing phenylalanine or tryptophan. Clone size is given for some rows only: seen once, a few or many times, or a class if the clone is expanded.

abundance	j_gene	len	v_gene	CDR3aa
-	-	15	TRBV7-3	AGSLHNGGSSYNEQY
-	TRBJ2-1	14	TRBV28	ASSPNGRPLYNEQF
few	TRBJ1-4	9	TRBV12-3/TRBV12-4	ASSGAGRLF
-	TRBJ2-7	11	TRBV15	ATSRDTTYEQY
few	TRBJ1-2	12	TRBV9	ASRAYRVNYGYT
many	TRBJ2-3	12	TRBV2	AITSGGAPDTQY
-	TRBJ2-2	14	TRBV6-1	ASSRGTNGSGGELF
many	TRBJ1-4	13	TRBV12-3/TRBV12-4	ASSFAVGVNEKLF
many	TRBJ2-1	11	TRBV11-3	ASSLMGYNEQF
-	TRBJ1-6	14	TRBV4-1	ASSQPVGPRDSPLH
many	TRBJ1-2	12	TRBV7-8	ASSLESQGFGYT
many	TRBJ2-5	13	TRBV11-3	ASSLGDRGEETQY
-	TRBJ2-7	14	TRBV13	ASSLTPSGFSYEQY
-	TRBJ2-7	15	TRBV9	ASSAVGEWESLYEQY
many	TRBJ1-1	12	TRBV13	ASSPRTGMTEAF
many	TRBJ2-1	12	TRBV12-3/TRBV12-4	ASSFQDTYNEQF
few	TRBJ2-2	10	TRBV24-1	ATSAHTGELF
many	TRBJ2-3	14	TRBV27	ASSLWLAGGPDTQY
few	TRBJ2-2	14	TRBV18	ASSPRTGASTGELF
many	TRBJ2-7	12	TRBV6-6	ASSYGREAVEQY
many	TRBJ1-2	12	TRBV29-1	SVEDFGQASGYT
many	TRBJ2-7	10	TRBV4-1	ASSQGKFEQY
-	TRBJ1-6	12	TRBV4-1	ASSQGEGASPLH
many	TRBJ1-2	13	TRBV30	AWSPSGLPFYGYT
many	TRBJ2-7	11	TRBV11-2	ASSLSLGYEQY
few	TRBJ2-7	13	TRBV7-6	ASSSGLLAGYEQY
many	TRBJ2-5	14	TRBV7-8	ASSLSFRGLSETQY
-	TRBJ2-1	12	TRBV12-3/TRBV12-4	ASSPGTSSGEQF
many	TRBJ2-3	13	TRBV5-1	ASSPSGEYTDTQY
-	TRBJ2-7	11	TRBV24-1	ATSDQAGSGQY
many	TRBJ1-3	12	TRBV3-1	ASSQVVGANTIY
many	TRBJ1-2	10	TRBV12-3/TRBV12-4	ASSSDFYGYT
-	TRBJ2-7	13	TRBV12-3/TRBV12-4	ASSPWATGNYEQY
many	TRBJ2-3	16	TRBV14	ASSQEAVWEGFTDTQY
few	TRBJ2-2	14	TRBV11-1	ASSLKGSIGTGELF
-	TRBJ1-2	9	TRBV6-1	ASLKNYGYT
few	TRBJ2-3	12	TRBV20-1	SARSRGRTDTQY
many	TRBJ2-1	15	TRBV3-1	ASSQVPSGRPYNEQF
many	TRBJ1-5	12	TRBV18	ASSPGRSNQPQH
-	TRBJ1-1	12	TRBV7-2	ASSLLGANTEAF
many	TRBJ2-7	14	TRBV5-1	ASSWGEGPKPYEQY
many	TRBJ2-7	10	TRBV13	ASSPFGYEQY
many	TRBJ2-7	12	TRBV5-1	ASSLSGTDYEQY
many	TRBJ2-7	11	TRBV10-3	AIKGTADYEQY
many	TRBJ2-2	10	TRBV18	ASSPPLGELF
many	TRBJ2-1	13	TRBV6-1	ASSEFQGTYNEQF
-	TRBJ1-1	9	TRBV6-1	ASSPRQEAF
many	TRBJ2-7	13	TRBV7-2	ASSALTVGSYEQY